This T cell receptor (beta chain) was identified in a study of T cell clones after liver transplantation. At the level of the study: Third-party-reactive TCRbeta sequences from pre-transplant mixed lymphocyte reactions served as antigen-independent comparators. Draws occurred before transplant, before withdrawal, and after complete or failed withdrawal.

Measured with immunoSEQ multiplex PCR; TCRdb has only the in-frame clones, and not every one. The repertoire holds about 7,900 clones, with around 80% as singletons. Turning to this clone: Antigen: not known.

This CDR3 has 16 residues. The germline V and J ends were trimmed by 4 bases and 4 bases, with 17 bases remaining between them. CDR1 MDHEN and CDR2 SYDVKM come from the germline V gene. Whole-study findings and limits: Conclusions were preliminary, with small, heterogeneous patient groups. A significant post-transplant drop in circulating graft-donor-reactive CD4 TCRbeta sequences occurred in most of the 8 subjects.

The sequenced sample was CD8+ T cells from blood, obtained before liver transplant. This receptor was obtained from a human donor who received a liver transplant. This sequence joins TRBV28 and TRBJ1-3, with TRBD1 as a possible D gene (6 bases). DNA of the CDR3: TGTGCCAGCAGTTCCCGCAGGGGATACACCGGAAACACCATATATTTT. Protein: CASSSRRGYTGNTIYF.